This T cell receptor beta chain comes out of a study of blood T cell repertoires in COVID-19 (dated by TCRdb to the early 2020s). Broadly, across the study: Samples from collaborators originated in the United States, Italy and Spain and spanned both the acute and convalescent phases of COVID-19. Where available, HLA class I and class II types were obtained from metadata supplied by the sample provider rather than from assay-based typing. The repertoires were released in a freely available public database meant as a resource for research on the immune response to SARS-CoV-2. The dataset comprised deeply sampled blood TCRbeta repertoires from subjects exposed to, actively infected with, or recovered from COVID-19. The prospective study material was composed of cDNA or gDNA derived from T cells, B-cell-depleted T cells, or PBMCs. The samples were drawn from two sources: the first 160 participants of the ongoing ImmuneRACE study, and 1,254 subjects contributed by 6 global collaborators. A de-identified subject ID, COVID-19 status, age in years and sex were almost always included in the sample metadata.

Study-wide conclusions, independent of this receptor: Clinical and demographic metadata were provided uncurated, with the amount varying by source and participant.

Regarding this clone: The antigen it binds to is not known. Base qualities were left out, and no much larger clone turns up one base away.

The immunoSEQ Assay, a bias-controlled multiplex PCR, was used to amplify TCRbeta CDR3 regions from genomic DNA. Regarding the original processing steps: Within the assay, amplification of reference gene primers was used to estimate how many nucleated cells each sample contained. To quantify the absolute abundance of each unique TCRbeta CDR3 rearrangement, sequence reads were collapsed and filtered. For each sample, productive Simpson clonality was calculated by taking the square root of Simpson's diversity index across productive rearrangements. Held by TCRdb, this immuneACCESS table contains in-frame sequences only and omits some clones. Under half of the omission traces to an unresolved V gene where checked; the cause of the rest is unknown. That table gives V, J and clone size, and the DNA gave D and trimming. Present in this sample are some 200,000 clones, approximately 90% of which were seen just once. The ten largest make up about 7% of the sample.

The CDR3, from cysteine to phenylalanine, totals 15 residues. Only CDR3 DNA is held: 45 bases, read in frame from base 1. V trim: 0 bases; J trim: 2 bases; unmatched bases: 3. The CDR1 and CDR2 encoded by the germline V gene (reference sequence) are SGHNT and YYREEE. The collaborating institutions used their own protocols to collect whole blood in K2EDTA tubes. Collaborator samples were shipped for TCRbeta analysis as frozen whole blood, isolated PBMCs, or DNA extracted from either sample type. The source of this sequence is a woman older than 75 in a cohort sampled during active or convalescent COVID-19. The sequencing sample was made of peripheral blood. Recombination joined TRBV5-4 with TRBJ2-3; 7 of the junction bases match TRBD1. This receptor has the CDR3 CASSLEGALTDTQYF. The nucleotides read TGTGCCAGCAGCTTGGAGGGGGCACTCACAGATACGCAGTATTTT.